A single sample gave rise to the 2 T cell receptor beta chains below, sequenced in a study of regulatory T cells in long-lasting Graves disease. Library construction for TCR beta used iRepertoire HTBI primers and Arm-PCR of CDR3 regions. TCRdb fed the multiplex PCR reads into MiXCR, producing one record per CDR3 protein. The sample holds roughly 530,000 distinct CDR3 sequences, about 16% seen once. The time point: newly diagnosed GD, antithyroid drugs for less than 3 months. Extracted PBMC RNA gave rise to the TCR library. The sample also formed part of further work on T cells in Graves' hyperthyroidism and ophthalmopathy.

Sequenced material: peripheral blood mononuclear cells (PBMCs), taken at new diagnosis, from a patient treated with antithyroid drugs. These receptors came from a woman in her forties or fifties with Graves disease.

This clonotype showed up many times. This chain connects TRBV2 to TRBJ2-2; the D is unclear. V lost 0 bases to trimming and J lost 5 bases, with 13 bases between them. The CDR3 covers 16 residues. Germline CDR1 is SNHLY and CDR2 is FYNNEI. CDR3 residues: CASSEARTVPTGELFF. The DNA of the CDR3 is TGTGCCAGCAGTGAAGCACGGACCGTCCCGACCGGGGAGCTGTTTTTT.

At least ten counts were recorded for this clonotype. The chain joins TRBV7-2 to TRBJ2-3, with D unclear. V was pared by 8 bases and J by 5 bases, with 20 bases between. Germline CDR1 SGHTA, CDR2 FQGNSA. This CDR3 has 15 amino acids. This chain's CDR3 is CASSVLGPSGDTQYF. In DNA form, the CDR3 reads TGTGCCAGCTCCGTTCTGGGCCCGTCCGGAGATACGCAGTATTTT.